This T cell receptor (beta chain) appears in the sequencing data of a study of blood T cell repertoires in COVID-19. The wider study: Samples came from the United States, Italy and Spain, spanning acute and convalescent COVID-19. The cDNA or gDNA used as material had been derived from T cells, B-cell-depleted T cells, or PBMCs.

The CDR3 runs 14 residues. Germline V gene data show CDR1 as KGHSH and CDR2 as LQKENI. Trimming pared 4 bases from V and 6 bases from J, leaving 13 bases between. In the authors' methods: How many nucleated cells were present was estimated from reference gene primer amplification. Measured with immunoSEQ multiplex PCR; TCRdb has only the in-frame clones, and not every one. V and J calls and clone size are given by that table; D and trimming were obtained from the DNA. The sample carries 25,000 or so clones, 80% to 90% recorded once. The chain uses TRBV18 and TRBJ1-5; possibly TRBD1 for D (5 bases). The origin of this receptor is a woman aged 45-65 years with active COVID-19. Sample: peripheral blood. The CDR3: CASSRGGVGQPQHF. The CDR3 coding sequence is TGTGCCAGCTCACGCGGGGGGGTCGGTCAGCCCCAGCATTTT.